One sample yielded the 22 T cell receptor beta chains listed below, sequenced in a study of T-cell reconstitution after alpha-beta-depleted transplantation in children. Molecular barcoding with unique molecular identifiers was used for the TCRbeta library. TCRdb itself ran the PCR reads through MiXCR, one entry per CDR3 protein. Here the sample spans roughly 420,000 distinct CDR3 sequences, 15% to 20% being singletons. This specimen consisted of PBMCs, mostly from graft donor cells, obtained 360 days after TCRalphabeta/CD19-depleted stem cell transplant. The source is a boy less than two years old who had a stem cell transplant for Wiskott-Aldrich syndrome, so the T cells may come from the graft donor.

The V and J genes are TRBV2 and TRBJ1-2, with a weak D call TRBD1 (6 bases). Per germline, CDR1 SNHLY and CDR2 FYNNEI. The CDR3 runs 13 residues. The V gene lost 4 bases and the J gene lost 4 bases, with 10 bases spanning the gap. As DNA, the CDR3 is TGTGCCAGCAGTGCCCTACAGGGCTATGGCTACACCTTC. Translation gives CASSALQGYGYTF.

This sequence joins TRBV28 and TRBJ1-2; tentative D call: TRBD1 (6 bases). Germline CDR1 and CDR2: MDHEN and SYDVKM. The CDR3 totals 15 residues. Deletions cut 7 bases from V and 6 bases from J, with 21 bases between. In DNA, the CDR3 is TGTGCCAGCATGAACAGGGTGGCCCATTGGCATGGCTACACCTTC. Its protein is CASMNRVAHWHGYTF.

The J gene is TRBJ2-7, the V gene TRBV25-1; 11 bases map to TRBD1. This CDR3 spans 14 amino acids. V trimming: 9 bases; J trimming: 6 bases; junction bases outside the gene matches: 10. Per the germline V gene, CDR1 is MGHDK and CDR2 is SYGVNS. CDR3 DNA: TGTGCCAGTCGTCGGTCCGGGACAGGGGGCGAGCAGTACTTC. This translates into CASRRSGTGGEQYF.

This clonotype was seen many times. The V and J genes are TRBV24-1 and TRBJ2-4; the match to TRBD1 covers 8 bases. The V segment lost 1 base and the J segment 6 bases; nucleotides outside the gene matches: 4. Germline V gene lookup returns CDR1 KGHDR and CDR2 SFDVKD. The CDR3 sequence is 15 residues long. The CDR3 DNA reads TGTGCCACCAGTGATTTCCGGGACAGGCGAAACATTCAGTACTTC. It yields the protein CATSDFRDRRNIQYF.

V gene TRBV12-3 or TRBV12-4 combines with J gene TRBJ1-5; D unclear. The CDR3 consists of 12 residues. The V and J ends lost 8 bases and 0 bases respectively, with 5 bases between them. The CDR3 loop is CASGHSNQPQHF. DNA of the CDR3: TGTGCCAGCGGGCATAGCAATCAGCCCCAGCATTTT.

The gene calls are TRBV27 and TRBJ2-1, with 11 bases identical to TRBD2. CDR3 size: 17 residues. Per germline, CDR1 MNHEY and CDR2 SMNVEV (reference sequence). V trimming: 4 bases; J trimming: 8 bases; junction bases outside the gene matches: 13. The CDR3 here is CASSSRLAGYLLDEQFF. The CDR3, as DNA: TGTGCCAGCAGTTCACGACTAGCGGGATACCTACTCGATGAGCAGTTCTTC.

This clonotype was counted many times. The chain combines TRBV2 with TRBJ2-3; D is ambiguous. The length of the CDR3 is 14 residues. Looked up from germline, CDR1 is SNHLY and CDR2 is FYNNEI. The ends were cut back, 5 bases at V and 6 bases at J, with 15 bases in the middle. The chain's CDR3 is CASSPISRSDTQYF. The CDR3 DNA is TGTGCCAGCAGTCCTATTAGTCGATCCGATACGCAGTATTTT. Combining the CDR3 with reference TRBV2 and TRBJ2-3 gives the whole variable domain EPEVTQTPSHQVTQMGQEVILRCVPISNHLYFYWYRQILGQKVEFLVSFYNNEISEKSEIFDDQFSVERPDGSNFTLKIRSTKLEDSAMYFCASSPISRSDTQYFGPGTRLTVL.

The rearrangement joins TRBV12-3 or TRBV12-4 to TRBJ2-7; 11 nucleotides align to TRBD2. After removal of 5 bases from V and 7 bases from J, the junction contained 13 bases not matched to a gene. The CDR3 runs 16 residues. Here the CDR3 DNA reads TGTGCCAGCAGTCCAGTTACTAGCGGGAGACGGTGGGAGCAGTACTTC. Translating it yields CASSPVTSGRRWEQYF.

The chain has TRBV20-1 and TRBJ2-2; D is unclear. V lost 3 bases and J 7 bases, leaving 15 bases between the germline ends. This CDR3 comprises 14 residues. From germline, CDR1 is DFQATT and CDR2 SNEGSKA (reference sequence). The CDR3 loop is CSASSADVLGELFF. Here the CDR3 DNA reads TGCAGTGCTAGCTCCGCGGACGTACTCGGGGAGCTGTTTTTT.

This clonotype was observed a few times. The rearrangement links TRBV29-1 to TRBJ2-5; D is uncertain. The CDR3 runs to 12 residues. Per the germline V gene, CDR1 is SQVTM and CDR2 is ANQGSEA. Trimming stripped 4 bases from V and 0 bases from J, with 6 bases between. The CDR3 region has the DNA TGCAGCGTTGTAGGCTACCAAGAGACCCAGTACTTC. Residues: CSVVGYQETQYF.

This chain links TRBV30 with TRBJ2-1, with D tentatively TRBD2 (5 bases). CDR1 is GTSNPN and CDR2 is SVGIG in the germline V gene (reference sequence). V gave up 4 bases and J gave up 2 bases, with 15 bases separating them. The CDR3 sequence is 15 residues long. CDR3 bases: TGTGCCTGGACCCTAAAGCGGAAGACCTACAATGAGCAGTTCTTC. Translated: CAWTLKRKTYNEQFF.

In its sample, this clonotype was seen a few times. The CDR3 region is CASSTDPSSKNIQYF. CDR3 sequence (DNA): TGTGCCAGCAGTACCGATCCATCTTCCAAAAACATTCAGTACTTC. The rearrangement joins TRBV12-3 or TRBV12-4 to TRBJ2-4; unclear D gene. V was pared by 5 bases and J by 2 bases, with 13 bases between. CDR3 length: 15 residues.

The chain combines TRBV6-6 with TRBJ2-1; the match to TRBD2 covers 7 bases. The V and J ends lost 5 bases and 10 bases, in that order; junction bases with no gene match: 8. The CDR3 consists of 13 residues. In germline, CDR1 is MNHNY, CDR2 SVGAGI (reference sequence). This chain's CDR3 is CASSRRLAREQFF. The CDR3 DNA sequence: TGTGCCAGCAGTCGTCGACTAGCTCGAGAGCAGTTCTTC.

The J gene is TRBJ2-2, the V gene TRBV5-1, with no clear D. The CDR3 spans 15 residues. Deletions cut 0 bases from V and 4 bases from J, with 10 bases between. Germline V lookup: CDR1 SGHRS, CDR2 YFSETQ. CDR3 residues: CASSLVVGRTGELFF. DNA for the CDR3: TGCGCCAGCAGCTTGGTGGTCGGGCGCACCGGGGAGCTGTTTTTT.

This chain connects TRBV20-1 to TRBJ2-1; D tentatively fits TRBD1 or TRBD2 (5 bases each). This CDR3 spans 13 amino acids. Per germline, CDR1 DFQATT and CDR2 SNEGSKA (reference sequence). Trimming took off 5 bases at V and 6 bases at J, with 14 bases between the two ends. DNA of the CDR3: TGCAGTGCTGCCCGGGGCCGGAGCAATGAGCAGTTCTTC. Translated, it gives CSAARGRSNEQFF.

This clonotype was counted a few times. The rearrangement joins TRBV12-3 or TRBV12-4 to TRBJ2-2, with a tentative D call TRBD2 (6 bases). CDR3 length: 14 amino acids. V gave up 3 bases and J gave up 4 bases, with 9 bases separating them. In nucleotides, the CDR3 is TGTGCCAGCAGTTTTGGAGGGTTCACCGGGGAGCTGTTTTTT. Its protein product is CASSFGGFTGELFF.

This clonotype was counted between two and nine times. V usage is TRBV18 and J usage is TRBJ2-3; D gene unclear. The length of the CDR3 is 12 residues. V lost 6 bases to trimming and J lost 11 bases, with 15 bases between them. Germline-derived CDR1 and CDR2 are KGHSH and LQKENI. CDR3: CASSLPAGRQYF. The CDR3 coding sequence is TGTGCCAGCTCTTTACCGGCCGGTAGGCAGTATTTT.

This clonotype was counted only a few times. The chain carries TRBV4-3 and TRBJ1-1; 8 nucleotides agree with TRBD1. This CDR3 has 16 amino acids. Germline CDR1 and CDR2: LGHNA and YSLEER. The V gene end was trimmed by 2 bases and the J gene end by 11 bases; junction bases not matched to a gene: 16. CDR3 sequence: CASSQKTGTGGGRAFF. The CDR3, as DNA: TGCGCCAGCAGCCAAAAAACCGGGACAGGAGGGGGGAGGGCTTTCTTT.

The DNA of the CDR3 is TGTGCCACCAGCAGTAGTGGGGTGATCAAAAACATTCAGTACTTC. Protein: CATSSSGVIKNIQYF. V and J are TRBV15 and TRBJ2-4; D unclear. The CDR3 consists of 15 residues. Germline V gives CDR1 LNHNV, CDR2 YYDKDF (reference sequence). V was cut by 3 bases and J by 3 bases, with 12 bases left in between.

The rearrangement links TRBV6-2 or TRBV6-3 to TRBJ2-7, with a tentative D call TRBD1 (6 bases). The germline V and J ends were trimmed by 0 bases and 3 bases, with 12 bases remaining between them. Looked up from germline, CDR1 is MNHEY and CDR2 is SVGEGT. The CDR3 sequence is 15 residues long. The CDR3 DNA is TGTGCCAGCAGTTACTCGGAGACAGGTTTCTACGAGCAGTACTTC. Encoded protein: CASSYSETGFYEQYF.

This clonotype was recorded only once. The chain couples TRBV7-2 to TRBJ2-3, with D unclear. This CDR3 is 15 amino acids long. CDR1 and CDR2 (germline): SGHTA, FQGNSA. Trimming cost V 1 base and J 1 base, with 9 bases left between them. In DNA form, the CDR3 reads TGTGCCAGCAGCTTAGATCCAATGGGCACAGATACGCAGTATTTT. Its translation: CASSLDPMGTDTQYF.

The chain is built from TRBV5-1 and TRBJ2-7; 8 bases are shared with TRBD2. This CDR3 is 13 amino acids long. Trimming cost V 4 bases and J 3 bases; bases outside gene matches: 3. Per the germline V gene, CDR1 is SGHRS and CDR2 is YFSETQ. In DNA form, the CDR3 reads TGCGCCAGCAGCACTAGCGGTTTCTACGAGCAGTACTTC. This codes for CASSTSGFYEQYF.